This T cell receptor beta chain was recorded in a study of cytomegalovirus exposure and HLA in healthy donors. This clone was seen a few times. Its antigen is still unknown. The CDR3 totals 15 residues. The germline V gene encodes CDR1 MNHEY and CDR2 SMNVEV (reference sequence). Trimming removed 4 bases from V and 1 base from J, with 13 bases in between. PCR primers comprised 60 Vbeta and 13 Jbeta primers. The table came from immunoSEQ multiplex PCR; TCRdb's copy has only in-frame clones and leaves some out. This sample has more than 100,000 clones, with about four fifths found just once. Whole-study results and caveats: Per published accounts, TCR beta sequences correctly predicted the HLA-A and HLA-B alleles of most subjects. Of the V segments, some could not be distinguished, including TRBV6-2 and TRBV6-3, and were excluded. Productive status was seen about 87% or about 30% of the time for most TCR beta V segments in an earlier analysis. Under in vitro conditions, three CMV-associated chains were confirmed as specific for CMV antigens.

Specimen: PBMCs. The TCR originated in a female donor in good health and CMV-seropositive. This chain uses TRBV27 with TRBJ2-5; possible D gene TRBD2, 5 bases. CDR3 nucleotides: TGTGCCAGCAGTTCCTTTAGGCGGGTCCAAGAGACCCAGTACTTC. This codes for CASSSFRRVQETQYF.